This TCR beta chain was obtained from a study of cytomegalovirus exposure and HLA in healthy donors. Study findings and constraints: Among TCR sequences, most were rare, though some public TCRs appeared in many donors. Several of the most significant clusters appeared, in a later analysis, to be linked to common viral pathogens. Data from an earlier analysis indicated that most TCR beta V segments were productive either about 87% or about 30% of the time. It was taken for granted in presence/absence analyses that sequencing depth across donors was roughly uniform.

A word on this clone: The antigen is not known.

The germline gives CDR1 MGHRA, CDR2 YSYEKL. V gave up 2 bases and J gave up 1 base, with 19 bases separating them. The CDR3 spans 18 residues. Vbeta (60) and Jbeta (13) primers were used in the PCR. The protocol was immunoSEQ multiplex PCR, while the TCRdb copy is restricted to in-frame clones and leaves out a portion. The sample has over 130,000 clones; 70% to 85% are singletons. Source material: PBMCs. The receptor comes from a male donor in good health and CMV-seronegative. This rearrangement joins TRBV4-1 to TRBJ2-3; D unclear. The CDR3 DNA reads TGCGCCAGCAGCCAATACCCCCCTGCTCACGAGGGCACAGATACGCAGTATTTT. Amino acid sequence: CASSQYPPAHEGTDTQYF.